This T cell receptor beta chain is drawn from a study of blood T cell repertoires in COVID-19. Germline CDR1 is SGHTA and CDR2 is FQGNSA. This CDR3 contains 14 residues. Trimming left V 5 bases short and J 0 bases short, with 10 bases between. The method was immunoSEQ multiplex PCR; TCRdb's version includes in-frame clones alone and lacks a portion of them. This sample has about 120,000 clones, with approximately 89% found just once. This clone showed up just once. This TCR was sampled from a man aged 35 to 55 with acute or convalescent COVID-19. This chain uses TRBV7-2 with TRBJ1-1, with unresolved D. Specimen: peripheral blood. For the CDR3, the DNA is TGTGCCAGCAGCATGGAACAGCTGAACACTGAAGCTTTCTTT. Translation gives CASSMEQLNTEAFF.